The 29 T cell receptor beta chains in this list originate from one sample, sequenced in a study of blood T cell repertoires in COVID-19. The repertoire was sequenced with immunoSEQ multiplex PCR; TCRdb's copy has only in-frame clones and lacks some. The table has about 200,000 clones, more than 75% seen once. Sequences were obtained from peripheral blood. The receptors derive from a man aged 45-65 years with acute or convalescent COVID-19.

About this clone itself: Other DNA sequences in the same sample also yield this CDR3. This sequence joins TRBV5-1 and TRBJ1-1; the D is unclear. This CDR3 region has 14 residues. Trimming pared 0 bases from V and 1 base from J, leaving 7 bases between. CDR1 SGHRS and CDR2 YFSETQ come from the germline V gene. The CDR3 loop reads CASSLGAGNTEAFF. In nucleotides, the CDR3 is TGCGCCAGCAGCTTGGGGGCCGGGAACACTGAAGCTTTCTTT.

This chain uses TRBV5-1 with TRBJ1-1; no reliable D call. The CDR3 sequence is 14 residues long. From germline, CDR1 is SGHRS and CDR2 YFSETQ. Trimming removed 3 bases at V and 6 bases at J, with 15 bases between. CDR3 in DNA: TGCGCCAGCAGCTCTCTTGGGCTGCGCGCTGAAGCTTTCTTT. As protein: CASSSLGLRAEAFF. The full variable domain, its missing parts supplied by reference TRBV5-1 and TRBJ1-1, is KAGVTQTPRYLIKTRGQQVTLSCSPISGHRSVSWYQQTPGQGLQFLFEYFSETQRNKGNFPGRFSGRQFSNSRSEMNVSTLELGDSALYLCASSSLGLRAEAFFGQGTRLTVV.

This rearrangement joins TRBV27 to TRBJ1-1, with 8 bases matching TRBD1. The CDR3 loop spans 15 amino acids. Germline CDR1 and CDR2: MNHEY and SMNVEV (reference sequence). The ends lost 7 bases at V and 6 bases at J; junction bases unmatched: 13. In DNA form, the CDR3 reads TGTGCCAGCATAGTTTTTACAGGGGGGGTGGCTGAAGCTTTCTTT. It is translated as CASIVFTGGVAEAFF.

J is TRBJ1-5 and V is TRBV7-2; the D gene is possibly TRBD1 (6 bases). This CDR3 comprises 15 residues. The ends were cut back, 5 bases at V and 0 bases at J, with 11 bases in the middle. Germline V gives CDR1 SGHTA, CDR2 FQGNSA. The CDR3 DNA reads TGTGCCAGCAGCATTGGACAGACTAGCAATCAGCCCCAGCATTTT. Protein: CASSIGQTSNQPQHF.

V is TRBV7-8 and J is TRBJ2-7, with 7 bases lining up with TRBD1. Germline CDR1 and CDR2: SGHVS and FQNEAQ. Trimming took 4 bases from V and 1 from J; bases not matched to a gene: 4. There are 14 residues in the CDR3. The CDR3 reads CASSSPGQSYEQYF. The CDR3 nucleotides read TGTGCCAGCAGCTCCCCGGGACAGTCCTACGAGCAGTACTTC.

This sequence joins TRBV5-1 and TRBJ1-1; D gene uncertain. Trimming shortened V by 4 bases and J by 1 base, and 11 bases separated the two germline ends. Germline V CDR1 and CDR2: SGHRS, YFSETQ. The CDR3 has 14 residues. The CDR3 coding sequence is TGCGCCAGCAGCCCGCGGCCGGCGAACACTGAAGCTTTCTTT. It is translated as CASSPRPANTEAFF.

V usage is TRBV6-5 and J usage is TRBJ1-3; D not certain. V lost 7 bases, J lost 3 bases, and 10 bases lay in between. The CDR3 sequence is 13 residues long. Germline CDR1 reads MNHEY; CDR2 reads SVGAGI. CDR3 sequence reads: CASTERDGNTIYF. The CDR3 DNA is TGTGCCAGCACGGAACGGGATGGAAACACCATATATTTT.

The J gene is TRBJ1-1, the V gene TRBV19; a possible D gene is TRBD1 (5 bases). The CDR3 runs 13 residues. Trimming shortened V by 5 bases and J by 3 bases, and 10 bases separated the two germline ends. Germline V gene data show CDR1 as LNHDA and CDR2 as SQIVND (reference sequence). The CDR3 DNA reads TGTGCCAGTAGTCCCAGGGCCGACACTGAAGCTTTCTTT. Residues: CASSPRADTEAFF.

V and J are TRBV19 and TRBJ2-2; D call uncertain. Germline loops: CDR1 LNHDA, CDR2 SQIVND (reference sequence). Trimming shortened V by 5 bases and J by 1 base, and 11 bases separated the two germline ends. This CDR3 has 15 residues. This CDR3 is CASSLLHGNTGELFF. As DNA, the CDR3 is TGTGCCAGTAGTCTCCTCCACGGGAACACCGGGGAGCTGTTTTTT.

The J gene is TRBJ2-3, the V gene TRBV19; TRBD1 aligns across 7 bases. The germline gives CDR1 LNHDA, CDR2 SQIVND (reference sequence). The V gene end was trimmed by 7 bases and the J gene end by 6 bases; junction bases not matched to a gene: 7. CDR3 length: 13 amino acids. CDR3 sequence (DNA): TGTGCCAGTATGGGGACAGTCCTGGATACGCAGTATTTT. Its translation is CASMGTVLDTQYF.

This clone was picked up one time. V and J are TRBV5-4 and TRBJ2-2, with TRBD1 matching over 9 bases. CDR1 is SGHNT and CDR2 is YYREEE in the germline V gene (reference sequence). The CDR3 runs 16 residues. V trimming: 0 bases; J trimming: 3 bases; junction bases outside the gene matches: 3. In DNA form, the CDR3 reads TGTGCCAGCAGCTTGGCCAACAGGGGGCACACCGGGGAGCTGTTTTTT. Translation gives CASSLANRGHTGELFF.

This chain connects TRBV9 to TRBJ2-1; tentative D call: TRBD1 (6 bases). Per the germline V gene, CDR1 is SGDLS and CDR2 is YYNGEE. V lost 2 bases to trimming and J lost 0 bases, with 15 bases between them. The CDR3 runs 17 residues. The CDR3 is CASSVLGQTPSYNEQFF. In nucleotides, the CDR3 is TGTGCCAGCAGCGTTCTCGGACAGACCCCCTCCTACAATGAGCAGTTCTTC.

The chain links TRBV11-1 to TRBJ1-5; D not resolved. Germline CDR1 reads SGHAT; CDR2 reads FQDESV (reference sequence). This CDR3 region has 13 residues. The V gene lost 2 bases and the J gene lost 3 bases, with 5 bases spanning the gap. CDR3 nucleotides: TGTGCCAGCAGCTTACGGGACAATCAGCCCCAGCATTTT. Translated, it gives CASSLRDNQPQHF.

This clone has ten or more counts. The rearrangement links TRBV5-6 to TRBJ1-4; 8 bases map to TRBD1. V was pared by 3 bases and J by 5 bases, with 6 bases of the junction left unmatched. Germline V gene sequence: CDR1 SGHDT, CDR2 YYEEEE. The CDR3 consists of 15 residues. The CDR3 is CASSSTGGQNEKLFF. The CDR3 nucleotides are TGTGCCAGCAGCTCAACAGGGGGACAAAATGAAAAACTGTTTTTT.

This clone appeared a single time. The chain carries TRBV5-1 and TRBJ2-3; 14 bases fit TRBD2. Trimming took 4 bases from V and 1 from J; bases not matched to a gene: 8. From germline, CDR1 is SGHRS and CDR2 YFSETQ. The CDR3 runs to 18 residues. The CDR3 here is CASSPWTSGGLRTDTQYF. CDR3 nucleotides: TGCGCCAGCAGCCCCTGGACTAGCGGGGGGTTACGCACAGATACGCAGTATTTT.

This clone has just a few counts. The V gene is TRBV10-1, the J gene TRBJ2-7, with 7 nucleotides matching TRBD1. V trimming: 5 bases; J trimming: 4 bases; junction bases outside the gene matches: 5. The CDR3 sequence is 13 residues long. Germline V gene lookup returns CDR1 WNHNN and CDR2 SYGVQD (reference sequence). The CDR3 is CASSRTGPYEQYF. The CDR3 DNA follows: TGCGCCAGCAGTCGGACAGGACCTTACGAGCAGTACTTC.

The J gene is TRBJ1-2, the V gene TRBV19; D unresolved. Per germline, CDR1 LNHDA and CDR2 SQIVND (reference sequence). Trimming removed 7 bases at V and 5 bases at J, with 17 bases between. The CDR3 spans 14 residues. The CDR3 nucleotides are TGTGCCAGTAAAGCCCAGGCGGGTGGGTATGGCTACACCTTC. As protein: CASKAQAGGYGYTF.

Written as DNA, the CDR3 is TGTGCCAGCAGCTTCCAGAACGAGCAGTACTTC. It specifies CASSFQNEQYF. J is TRBJ2-7 and V is TRBV5-4; unclear D gene. The germline CDR1 and CDR2 sequences are SGHNT and YYREEE (reference sequence). The CDR3 has 11 amino acids. Trimming shortened V by 2 bases and J by 5 bases, and 5 bases separated the two germline ends. Using reference TRBV5-4 and TRBJ2-7 for the parts outside the CDR3, the full variable domain is ETGVTQSPTHLIKTRGQQVTLRCSSQSGHNTVSWYQQALGQGPQFIFQYYREEENGRGNFPPRFSGLQFPNYSSELNVNALELDDSALYLCASSFQNEQYFGPGTRLTVT.

This chain uses TRBV9 with TRBJ1-6; unclear D gene. Per germline, CDR1 SGDLS and CDR2 YYNGEE. V shed 5 bases and J shed 8 bases, with 11 bases lying between them. The CDR3 loop spans 13 amino acids. In DNA, the CDR3 is TGTGCCAGCAGTATGGCTACAGATTCACCCCTCCACTTT. The encoded protein is CASSMATDSPLHF.

The chain uses TRBV6-5 and TRBJ2-2, with D perhaps TRBD2 (5 bases). This CDR3 comprises 15 residues. CDR1 is MNHEY and CDR2 is SVGAGI in the germline V gene. Deletions cut 5 bases from V and 0 bases from J, with 10 bases between. CDR3 DNA sequence: TGTGCCAGCAGTCGTACTAGGACGAACACCGGGGAGCTGTTTTTT. It yields the protein CASSRTRTNTGELFF.

The CDR3 region has the DNA TGTGCCAGTAGTCCTAGGACAGGGGGAGCAGATACGCAGTATTTT. Its protein product is CASSPRTGGADTQYF. The J gene is TRBJ2-3, the V gene TRBV19, with 10 bases aligning to TRBD1. In germline, CDR1 is LNHDA, CDR2 SQIVND (reference sequence). This CDR3 is built from 15 residues. The trim removed 5 bases at V and 4 bases at J, leaving 6 bases unmatched.

The rearrangement links TRBV28 to TRBJ2-6; 7 bases match TRBD1. CDR1 MDHEN and CDR2 SYDVKM come from the germline V gene. This CDR3 spans 15 amino acids. Germline trimming cut 6 bases from V and 2 bases from J; bases unmatched to any gene: 4. DNA for the CDR3: TGTGCCAGCAGGCCCGACAGGGCTGGGGCCAACGTCCTGACTTTC. Residues: CASRPDRAGANVLTF.

This clone is a singleton in its sample. The J gene is TRBJ1-2, the V gene TRBV6-1; the D is unclear. The CDR3 has 15 residues. Germline CDR1 and CDR2: MNHNS and SASEGT. Deletions cut 2 bases from V and 4 bases from J, with 14 bases between. The CDR3 region is CASSEMATVFYGYTF. CDR3 nucleotide sequence: TGTGCCAGCAGTGAAATGGCCACAGTGTTCTATGGCTACACCTTC.

The chain has TRBV2 and TRBJ1-3; 9 bases align to TRBD1. CDR3 size: 15 residues. The trim removed 7 bases at V and 5 bases at J, leaving 9 bases unmatched. Germline V CDR1 and CDR2: SNHLY, FYNNEI. The CDR3 sequence: CASTTGQGRRNTIYF. DNA of the CDR3: TGTGCCAGCACCACGGGACAGGGTAGGAGAAACACCATATATTTT.

This chain connects TRBV7-8 to TRBJ1-5; TRBD1 matches 8 bases. Germline CDR1 is SGHVS and CDR2 is FQNEAQ. V shed 3 bases and J 6 bases; nucleotides not matched to a gene: 7. This CDR3 spans 15 amino acids. The CDR3 nucleotides are TGTGCCAGCAGCTTTTCACAGGGGGTGGGTCAGCCCCAGCATTTT. Amino acid sequence: CASSFSQGVGQPQHF.

This chain joins TRBV7-9 and TRBJ2-5, with a possible D match to TRBD2 (6 bases). V lost 1 base and J lost 4, with 13 bases in between. Germline lookup yields CDR1 SEHNR and CDR2 FQNEAQ (reference sequence). The CDR3 extends over 15 amino acids. CDR3 in amino acids: CASSLDGVRGETQYF. The CDR3 DNA sequence: TGTGCCAGCAGCTTAGACGGGGTGCGGGGAGAGACCCAGTACTTC.

This chain joins TRBV18 and TRBJ2-5; 9 bases line up with TRBD2. V lost 3 bases to trimming and J lost 4 bases; unmatched junction nucleotides: 15. CDR3 length: 18 residues. CDR1 is KGHSH, CDR2 LQKENI, per germline. The CDR3 DNA follows: TGTGCCAGCTCACCGGTGAAGAGCGGGAGGAGGGCAAGAGAGACCCAGTACTTC. Translating it yields CASSPVKSGRRARETQYF.

The chain is built from TRBV3-1 (or the pseudogene TRBV3-2) and TRBJ1-1, with D unresolved. V was clipped by 3 bases and J by 0 bases, with 11 bases between them. Per germline, CDR1 LGHDT and CDR2 YNNKEL (reference sequence). This CDR3 region has 15 residues. The chain's CDR3 is CASSHNFQVNTEAFF. The CDR3 DNA sequence: TGTGCCAGCAGCCACAACTTTCAGGTGAACACTGAAGCTTTCTTT.

This clone was counted a single time. The chain links TRBV30 to TRBJ1-1; TRBD1 might be the D (5 bases). Germline V gives CDR1 GTSNPN, CDR2 SVGIG (reference sequence). The ends were cut back, 0 bases at V and 6 bases at J, with 11 bases in the middle. CDR3 length: 13 residues. CDR3 nucleotide sequence: TGTGCCTGGAGTGTTAGGGGCCCGGCTGAAGCTTTCTTT. It specifies CAWSVRGPAEAFF.